This T cell receptor (beta chain) was sequenced during a study of early T cells in non-severe SARS-CoV-2 infection (dated by TCRdb to the early 2020s). Looking at the study overall: Bulk RNA from unsorted whole blood was used for TCR sequencing, so alpha and beta chains could not be paired.

This was a case-control study nested in a cohort of healthcare workers in London, UK, who had nasopharyngeal swab PCR tests and blood samples taken every week. Healthcare workers were recruited during the week of the UK lockdown, between 23 and 31 March 2020, and followed weekly for up to roughly 15 weeks. V trim: 5 bases; J trim: 5 bases; unmatched bases: 9. According to the germline V gene, CDR1 reads MNHNS and CDR2 reads SASEGT. Its CDR3 holds 16 amino acids, cysteine through phenylalanine. Only CDR3 DNA is held: 48 bases, read in frame from base 1. This clonotype was counted between two and nine times. Which antigen it targets is not known. No base-level quality is on record; no much larger clone is a single base apart. Library creation used 5' RACE. TCRdb names NextSeq 500 as the instrument used. Unique molecular identifiers were attached to individual cDNA molecules in the TCR library protocol so that sequencing error and PCR bias could be corrected. TCR alpha and beta chains were both sequenced, and the abundances of alpha and beta sequences in each sample were closely correlated with each other. For the original study's pipeline: Decombinator V4 was used to annotate the V gene, J gene and CDR3 of the TCR sequences. Expanded TCRs were defined as changing significantly between any two time points under a Poisson model with p below 0.0001. TCR abundances were normalised to the total number of TCRs sequenced in each sample and reported as counts per million. MAIT TCRs were defined by TRAV1-2 paired with TRAJ12, TRAJ20 or TRAJ33, and iNKT TCRs by TRAV10 paired with TRAJ18. VDJdb, accessed on 1 November 2021, was searched for TCRs annotated for CMV, EBV and SARS-CoV-2, and TCRs annotated for more than one antigen were excluded. TCRdb trimmed the raw reads at Q25, called clones with MiXCR and kept productive beta chains. Identical CDR3 proteins give one entry, which carries the most common genes and DNA. Here the V and J calls rest on TCRdb's processing, not on the authors' analysis. The sample includes about 94,000 distinct CDR3 sequences, with roughly an eighth observed a single time. The ten largest clones represent around 2.4% of the sample.

Broader findings and caveats from the paper: Matching against VDJdb was skewed toward anti-spike CD8 responses, likely underestimated virus-specific expansions, and missed private and CD4 specificities.

The sequencing input was whole blood. The receptor was derived from an adult who was a healthcare worker with PCR-confirmed SARS-CoV-2 infection or an uninfected control (not recorded which). Recombination joined TRBV6-1 with TRBJ2-1, with 10 junctional bases fitting TRBD1. The DNA sequence reads TGTGCCAGCAGTTCTTTTGGGACAGGGGCCGACAATGAGCAGTTCTTC. This yields the protein CASSSFGTGADNEQFF.